The present TCR beta chain was sequenced within a study of cytomegalovirus exposure and HLA in healthy donors. Overall study findings and caveats: When analyzed later, a missense DCLRE1C variant was found to be linked to TCR beta V- and J-gene trimming.

As for this clone: Antigen: not known.

The PCR employed 60 Vbeta primers together with 13 Jbeta primers. Produced via immunoSEQ multiplex PCR; TCRdb's table is partial and in-frame only. The sample has about 93,000 clones; approximately 72% are singletons. Deletions cut 2 bases from V and 4 bases from J, with 12 bases between. Germline loops: CDR1 MDHEN, CDR2 SYDVKM. The CDR3 loop spans 15 amino acids. The source material was PBMCs. This sequence was found in a woman aged 40 to 55 in good health and CMV-seronegative. The chain joins TRBV28 to TRBJ2-1; the D is unclear. In nucleotides, the CDR3 is TGTGCCAGCAGTTTAGTAACGGTCCGTTACAATGAGCAGTTCTTC. This codes for CASSLVTVRYNEQFF. Variable domain in full (rest from reference TRBV28 and TRBJ2-1): DVKVTQSSRYLVKRTGEKVFLECVQDMDHENMFWYRQDPGLGLRLIYFSYDVKMKEKGDIPEGYSVSREKKERFSLILESASTNQTSMYLCASSLVTVRYNEQFFGPGTRLTVL.